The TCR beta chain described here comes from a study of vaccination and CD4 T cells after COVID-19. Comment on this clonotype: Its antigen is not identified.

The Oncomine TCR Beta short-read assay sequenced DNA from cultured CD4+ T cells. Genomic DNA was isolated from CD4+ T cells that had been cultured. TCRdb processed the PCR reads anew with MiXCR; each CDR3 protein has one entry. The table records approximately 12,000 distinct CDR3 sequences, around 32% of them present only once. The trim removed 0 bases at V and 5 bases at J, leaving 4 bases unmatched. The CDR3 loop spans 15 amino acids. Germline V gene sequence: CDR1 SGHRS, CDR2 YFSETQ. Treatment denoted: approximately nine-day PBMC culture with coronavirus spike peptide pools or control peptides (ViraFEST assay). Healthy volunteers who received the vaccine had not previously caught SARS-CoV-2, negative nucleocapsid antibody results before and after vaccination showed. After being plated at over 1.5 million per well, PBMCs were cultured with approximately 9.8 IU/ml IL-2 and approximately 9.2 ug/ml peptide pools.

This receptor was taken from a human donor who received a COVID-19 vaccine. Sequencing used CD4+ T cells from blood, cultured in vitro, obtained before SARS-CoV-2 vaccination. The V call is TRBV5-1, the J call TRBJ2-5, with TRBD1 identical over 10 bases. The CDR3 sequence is CASSLGQGAGETQYF. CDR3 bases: TGCGCCAGCAGCTTGGGACAGGGGGCTGGGGAGACCCAGTACTTC.